The entry that follows covers one T cell receptor (beta chain) sequence. V lost 6 bases and J lost 0, with 9 bases in between. Germline CDR1 KGHSH, CDR2 LQKENI. CDR3 length: 15 amino acids. Here immunoSEQ multiplex PCR was the method, and the copy in TCRdb shows in-frame clones only, minus some. The sample carries 45,000 to 65,000 clones, under 90% recorded once. The data were taken from a study of blood T cell repertoires in COVID-19. The V gene is TRBV18, the J gene TRBJ2-6; D call uncertain. This receptor was obtained from a woman aged 80 or over with acute or convalescent COVID-19. The specimen was peripheral blood. Here the CDR3 reads CASSPVSSGANVLTF. As DNA, the CDR3 is TGTGCCAGCTCGCCAGTTAGCTCTGGGGCCAACGTCCTGACTTTC.